This T cell receptor beta chain originates from a study of blood T cells in healthy people across ages. Study-level background: Template switching retrieved approximately one barcoded beta molecule for each two T cells. Study observations and caveats: Higher diversity, along with more naive CD4+ cells, distinguished long-lived donors from aged donors. Diversity of TCR beta per million T cells declined in a roughly linear way with age.

This clonotype was seen a handful of times. Its antigen is unidentified. Then a second PCR, running about 6 to 11 cycles, was carried out with a sample-barcoded 5' primer and a J-beta primer mix. TCRdb reprocessed the 5' RACE reads via MiXCR and lists one record per CDR3 protein. The sample lists some 900,000 distinct CDR3 sequences, 40% to 60% occurring once. Germline-derived CDR1 and CDR2 are MNHEY and SMNVEV (reference sequence). The V end was cut by 6 bases, the J end by 1 base, with 3 bases between. The CDR3 runs 11 residues. Isolated PBMCs totaled at least 7 million in each sample. The sequence came from a man aged 25 to 40 in good health. The rearrangement links TRBV27 to TRBJ1-1, with unresolved D. Sequencing was carried out using blood. CDR3 coding DNA: TGTGCCAGCAGGAGGAACACTGAAGCTTTCTTT. It codes for CASRRNTEAFF.